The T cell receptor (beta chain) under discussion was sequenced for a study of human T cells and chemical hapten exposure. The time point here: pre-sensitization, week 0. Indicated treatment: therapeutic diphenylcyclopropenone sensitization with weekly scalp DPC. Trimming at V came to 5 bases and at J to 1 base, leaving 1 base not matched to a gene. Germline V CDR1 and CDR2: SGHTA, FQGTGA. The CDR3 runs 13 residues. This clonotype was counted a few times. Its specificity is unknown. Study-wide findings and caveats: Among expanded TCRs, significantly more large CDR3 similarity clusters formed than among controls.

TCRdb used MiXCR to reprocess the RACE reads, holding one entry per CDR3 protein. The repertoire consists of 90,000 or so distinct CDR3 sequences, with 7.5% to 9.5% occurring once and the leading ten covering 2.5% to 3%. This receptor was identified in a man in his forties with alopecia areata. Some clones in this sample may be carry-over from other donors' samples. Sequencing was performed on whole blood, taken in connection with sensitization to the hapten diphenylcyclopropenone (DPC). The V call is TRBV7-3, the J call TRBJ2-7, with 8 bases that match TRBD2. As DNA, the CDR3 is TGTGCCAGCAGCCCTAGCGGGTCCTACGAGCAGTACTTC. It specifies CASSPSGSYEQYF.